These 30 T cell receptor beta chains came from one sample sequenced in a study of T cells in Graves' hyperthyroidism and ophthalmopathy. TCR beta CDR3 regions were amplified from RNA. A first-round RT-PCR of the TCR CDR3 used the HTBI primer set. TCRdb re-analysed the multiplex PCR reads in MiXCR, keeping a single row per CDR3 protein. The table lists under 350,000 distinct CDR3 sequences, around 23% of them singletons. Sequencing was carried out using blood. Receptors were obtained from a woman aged 45-65 years with Graves' hyperthyroidism.

This clonotype has more than one count but fewer than ten. The chain is built from TRBV7-6 and TRBJ2-1, with TRBD2 matching 8 bases. J gave up 5 bases and V 1 base, and 4 bases lay outside the gene matches. This CDR3 comprises 15 residues. From germline, CDR1 is SGHVS and CDR2 FNYEAQ. The CDR3 protein is CASSLEAGANNEQFF. As DNA, the CDR3 is TGTGCCAGCAGCTTAGAAGCGGGAGCCAACAATGAGCAGTTCTTC.

The gene calls are TRBV5-1 and TRBJ2-1; 10 bases line up with TRBD2. The V and J ends lost 4 bases and 5 bases, in that order; junction bases with no gene match: 6. The CDR3 loop spans 15 amino acids. In germline, CDR1 is SGHRS, CDR2 YFSETQ. The CDR3 coding sequence is TGCGCCAGCAGCGCCCGGACTAGCGGAGACAATGAGCAGTTCTTC. Translated, it gives CASSARTSGDNEQFF.

The chain employs TRBV2 and TRBJ2-7, with D possibly matching TRBD2 (6 bases). Trimming removed 0 bases at V and 6 bases at J, with 9 bases between. The CDR3 loop spans 13 amino acids. Per the germline V gene, CDR1 is SNHLY and CDR2 is FYNNEI. The CDR3 DNA is TGTGCCAGCAGTGAAGCCGCCGGGGGCGAGCAGTACTTC. Its translation: CASSEAAGGEQYF.

In this sample, this clonotype turned up many times. V usage is TRBV30 and J usage is TRBJ2-1; no clear D gene. V was cut by 1 base and J by 4 bases, with 5 bases left in between. Germline CDR1 GTSNPN, CDR2 SVGIG (reference sequence). The CDR3 extends over 12 amino acids. The CDR3 DNA reads TGTGCCTGGAGTGGGGGTTACAATGAGCAGTTCTTC. The encoded protein is CAWSGGYNEQFF.

There are many counts of this clonotype. The rearrangement links TRBV5-1 to TRBJ2-3; TRBD2 aligns across 12 bases. The germline CDR1 and CDR2 sequences are SGHRS and YFSETQ. V dropped 7 bases and J dropped 4; count of bases not matched to a gene: 13. CDR3 length: 17 residues. DNA for the CDR3: TGCGCCAGCGGACAACTGACTAGCGGGAGAGGGGCAGATACGCAGTATTTT. It is translated as CASGQLTSGRGADTQYF.

There are many counts of this clonotype. This rearrangement joins TRBV11-2 to TRBJ2-5, with D possibly TRBD2 on 6 matching bases. V shed 5 bases and J shed 2 bases, with 15 bases lying between them. The germline gives CDR1 SGHAT, CDR2 FQNNGV. The CDR3 runs to 15 residues. CDR3 sequence (DNA): TGTGCCAGCAGCCGTCTGGCGGAGGGACAAGAGACCCAGTACTTC. Translation: CASSRLAEGQETQYF.

Ten or more counts support this clonotype. The CDR3 DNA reads as TGTGCCAGCAGTTCTGGACAGGTTACAGCCGGGGAGCTGTTTTTT. Protein product: CASSSGQVTAGELFF. This chain links TRBV28 with TRBJ2-2; 7 bases map to TRBD1. With V trimmed by 4 bases and J by 6 bases, 8 bases remained unmatched. This CDR3 has 15 residues. Germline V gene lookup returns CDR1 MDHEN and CDR2 SYDVKM. The whole variable domain, filled in from reference TRBV28 and TRBJ2-2, reads DVKVTQSSRYLVKRTGEKVFLECVQDMDHENMFWYRQDPGLGLRLIYFSYDVKMKEKGDIPEGYSVSREKKERFSLILESASTNQTSMYLCASSSGQVTAGELFFGEGSRLTVL.

This clonotype was detected ten times or more. The chain joins TRBV5-1 to TRBJ2-7, with 7 bases fitting TRBD1. Germline trimming cut 6 bases from V and 7 bases from J; bases unmatched to any gene: 13. This CDR3 region has 14 residues. From germline, CDR1 is SGHRS and CDR2 YFSETQ. The CDR3 region has the DNA TGCGCCAGCACCCGATGGGACAGCGGTAAGGAGCAGTACTTC. Translating gives CASTRWDSGKEQYF.

With regard to this clonotype: At one end, the junction sequence differs from germline, possibly due to a read error. The V gene is TRBV4-1, the J gene TRBJ2-5, with 8 nucleotides matching TRBD2. CDR1 and CDR2 from the germline V gene are MGHRA and YSYEKL. This CDR3 contains 20 residues. CDR3 amino acids: CTSSQEYGGGRSSYQETQYF. The CDR3 DNA reads TGCACCAGCAGCCAAGAATACGGCGGGGGGCGTAGTTCGTACCAAGAGACCCAGTACTTC.

This clonotype appeared many times. The chain recombines TRBV6-1 with TRBJ1-2; D is perhaps TRBD1 (5 bases). This CDR3 is 13 amino acids long. CDR1 and CDR2 from the germline V gene are MNHNS and SASEGT. V shed 6 bases and J shed 3 bases, with 11 bases lying between them. CDR3 amino acids: CASSEPGDYGYTF. The CDR3 coding sequence is TGTGCCAGCAGCGAGCCGGGGGACTATGGCTACACCTTC.

The chain has TRBV20-1 and TRBJ2-1, with TRBD2 matching 12 bases. Germline assignment: CDR1 DFQATT and CDR2 SNEGSKA (reference sequence). This CDR3 has 15 residues. The J segment lost 7 bases and the V segment lost 0 bases, leaving 4 bases of the junction unmatched. The CDR3 spells CSARDPSGGGNEQFF. DNA for the CDR3: TGCAGTGCTAGAGATCCTAGCGGGGGGGGAAATGAGCAGTTCTTC.

This clonotype has only a few counts. The chain couples TRBV6-1 to TRBJ2-3, with 8 positions matching TRBD2. The CDR3 sequence is 15 residues long. Germline CDR1 is MNHNS and CDR2 is SASEGT. The ends lost 7 bases at V and 1 base at J; junction bases unmatched: 7. The CDR3 region is CASIQSGSGTDTQYF. CDR3 sequence (DNA): TGTGCCAGCATTCAAAGCGGGAGTGGCACAGATACGCAGTATTTT.

This chain uses TRBV28 with TRBJ1-1; 7 nucleotides line up with TRBD1. V was pared by 2 bases and J by 0 bases, with 6 bases of the junction left unmatched. This CDR3 has 16 residues. CDR1 and CDR2 from the germline V gene are MDHEN and SYDVKM. The CDR3 DNA reads as TGTGCCAGCAGTTTAACGGGACAGAGAGTGAACACTGAAGCTTTCTTT. It yields the protein CASSLTGQRVNTEAFF.

This clonotype was counted at least ten times. The chain carries TRBV20-1 and TRBJ2-1; TRBD2 agrees at 11 bases. Per the germline V gene, CDR1 is DFQATT and CDR2 is SNEGSKA (reference sequence). This CDR3 has 14 residues. V dropped 1 base and J dropped 7; count of bases not matched to a gene: 3. The CDR3 DNA sequence: TGCAGTGCTAGAGTCCCTAGCGGGGGGAATGAGCAGTTCTTC. Its protein is CSARVPSGGNEQFF.

This clonotype was seen at least ten times. J is TRBJ1-1 and V is TRBV5-6; 8 bases agree with TRBD1. V gave up 2 bases and J gave up 7 bases; unmatched junction bases: 7. Looked up from germline, CDR1 is SGHDT and CDR2 is YYEEEE. The CDR3 length is 14 residues. CDR3 bases: TGTGCCAGCAGCTTAACAGGGGGAATGAATGAAGCTTTCTTT. Protein: CASSLTGGMNEAFF.

This clonotype was seen repeatedly, ten times or more. The chain has TRBV28 and TRBJ2-1; D remains ambiguous. V gave up 4 bases and J gave up 7 bases, with 17 bases separating them. This CDR3 has 15 residues. Looked up from germline, CDR1 is MDHEN and CDR2 is SYDVKM. The CDR3 DNA is TGTGCCAGCAGTTACAGACGGTCGCCTGCAAATGAGCAGTTCTTC. Its protein is CASSYRRSPANEQFF.

The CDR3: CSAQMSGRPSYEQYF. DNA for the CDR3: TGCAGTGCCCAGATGTCAGGAAGGCCCTCCTACGAGCAGTACTTC. The chain carries TRBV20-1 and TRBJ2-7; D is uncertain. The germline gives CDR1 DFQATT, CDR2 SNEGSKA (reference sequence). The CDR3 has 15 amino acids. Trimming removed 6 bases from V and 0 bases from J, with 18 bases in between.

The chain employs TRBV11-2 and TRBJ2-7, with TRBD2 as a possible D gene (6 bases). Germline CDR1 reads SGHAT; CDR2 reads FQNNGV. The CDR3 loop spans 14 amino acids. V lost 2 bases, J lost 2 bases, and 10 bases lay in between. The CDR3 reads CASSLFAGPYEQYF. CDR3 DNA sequence: TGTGCCAGCAGCTTATTCGCGGGGCCCTACGAGCAGTACTTC.

Concerning this clonotype: Given a much more abundant clone one base away, this may be a read error. This chain uses TRBV30 with TRBJ2-2; 7 positions agree with TRBD1. The V gene's germline CDR1 is GTSNPN and CDR2 SVGIG (reference sequence). This CDR3 is 13 amino acids long. The CDR3 bases are TGTGCCTGGAGTCAGGGGGACCCCGGGAAGCTGTTTTTT. Translated: CAWSQGDPGKLFF. Filled out from reference TRBV30 and TRBJ2-2, the complete variable domain reads SQTIHQWPATLVQPVGSPLSLECTVEGTSNPNLYWYRQAAGRGLQLLFYSVGIGQISSEVPQNLSASRPQDRQFILSSKKLLLSDSGFYLCAWSQGDPGKLFFGEGSRLTVL.

The chain recombines TRBV5-4 with TRBJ2-7; perhaps TRBD2 as D (6 bases). CDR3 length equals 16 residues. V gave up 4 bases and J gave up 3 bases, with 20 bases separating them. Looked up from germline, CDR1 is SGHNT and CDR2 is YYREEE (reference sequence). As DNA, the CDR3 is TGTGCCAGCAGCCCAGGAGGGACTCGGATCGTCTACGAGCAGTACTTC. It is translated as CASSPGGTRIVYEQYF.

This clonotype was found many times. The rearrangement links TRBV11-2 to TRBJ1-2; weak D call: TRBD1 (6 bases). The CDR3 is 14 residues long. CDR1 SGHAT and CDR2 FQNNGV come from the germline V gene. V was trimmed by 5 bases and J by 6 bases, leaving 16 bases between them. DNA for the CDR3: TGTGCCAGCAGCGGAGGGACATCGACCCATGGCTACACCTTC. Its protein is CASSGGTSTHGYTF. Based on the CDR3 plus reference TRBV11-2 and TRBJ1-2, the full variable domain is EAGVAQSPRYKIIEKRQSVAFWCNPISGHATLYWYQQILGQGPKLLIQFQNNGVVDDSQLPKDRFSAERLKGVDSTLKIQPAKLEDSAVYLCASSGGTSTHGYTFGSGTRLTVV.

This clonotype was counted at least ten times. The chain joins TRBV30 to TRBJ2-7; no firm D call. There are 12 residues in the CDR3. V lost 0 bases to trimming and J lost 3 bases, with 6 bases between them. Germline V gene sequence: CDR1 GTSNPN, CDR2 SVGIG (reference sequence). The CDR3: CAWSVEVYEQYF. The CDR3 DNA is TGTGCCTGGAGTGTAGAGGTCTACGAGCAGTACTTC.

This clonotype was seen ten or more times. V gene TRBV20-1 combines with J gene TRBJ1-2; D not resolved. V was pared by 3 bases and J by 4 bases, with 9 bases between. This CDR3 is built from 12 residues. From germline, CDR1 is DFQATT and CDR2 SNEGSKA (reference sequence). The CDR3 loop is CSASGNRYGYTF. The CDR3, as DNA: TGCAGTGCTAGTGGGAACCGCTATGGCTACACCTTC.

This clonotype came up a few times. The chain joins TRBV19 to TRBJ2-3; no clear D gene. The CDR3 runs to 13 residues. V dropped 6 bases and J dropped 2 bases, with 9 bases sitting between them. Germline V gene data show CDR1 as LNHDA and CDR2 as SQIVND (reference sequence). The CDR3 loop reads CASRRTTTDTQYF. CDR3 coding DNA: TGTGCCAGTAGGCGGACCACCACAGATACGCAGTATTTT.

This clonotype has at least ten counts. This rearrangement joins TRBV18 to TRBJ2-1, with 7 bases matching TRBD2. Germline V gene lookup returns CDR1 KGHSH and CDR2 LQKENI. Trimming took 3 bases from V and 4 from J; bases not matched to a gene: 3. CDR3 length: 14 amino acids. The chain's CDR3 is CASSPGRGYNEQFF. The CDR3 DNA sequence: TGTGCCAGCTCACCTGGGAGGGGATACAATGAGCAGTTCTTC.

This clonotype came up once. CDR3 sequence (DNA): TGTGCCAGCTCACCCTGGGGGAATGAGCAGTTCTTC. The encoded protein is CASSPWGNEQFF. The chain couples TRBV2 to TRBJ2-1; possibly TRBD1 or TRBD2 for D (5 bases each). The length of the CDR3 is 12 residues. With 8 bases removed from V and 7 bases from J, the gap between germline ends came to 12 bases. Germline loops: CDR1 SNHLY, CDR2 FYNNEI.

At least ten counts were recorded for this clonotype. The chain carries TRBV3-1 and TRBJ2-2; 13 bases are a match to TRBD2. CDR1 and CDR2 (germline): LGHDT, YNNKEL (reference sequence). V lost 6 bases, J lost 6 bases, and 4 bases stayed unmatched. The CDR3 is 15 residues long. The CDR3 DNA reads TGTGCCAGCAGACGGACTAGCGGGAGTCCCGGGGAGCTGTTTTTT. Its translation is CASRRTSGSPGELFF.

This clonotype was counted ten times or more. V is TRBV7-2 and J is TRBJ2-7; D gene unclear. With 2 bases removed from V and 6 bases from J, the gap between germline ends came to 11 bases. The CDR3 runs to 13 residues. Germline loops: CDR1 SGHTA, CDR2 FQGNSA. The CDR3 DNA follows: TGTGCCAGCAGCTTAACCCCGAACGGCGAGCAGTACTTC. Translated, it gives CASSLTPNGEQYF.

The chain carries TRBV6-1 and TRBJ2-7; D not certain. The CDR3 runs to 15 residues. Germline CDR1 and CDR2: MNHNS and SASEGT. Trimming removed 5 bases at V and 4 bases at J, with 18 bases between. CDR3 amino acids: CASSLPRLGLYEQYF. CDR3 coding DNA: TGTGCCAGCAGTCTTCCTCGCCTGGGCCTTTACGAGCAGTACTTC.

This clonotype was detected many times. This chain joins TRBV7-2 and TRBJ2-2, with TRBD1 as a possible D gene (6 bases). The V end was cut by 1 base, the J end by 3 bases, with 9 bases between. The CDR3 sequence is 15 residues long. Germline lookup yields CDR1 SGHTA and CDR2 FQGNSA. The chain's CDR3 is CASSLVGQYTGELFF. Written as DNA, the CDR3 is TGTGCCAGCAGCTTAGTTGGACAGTACACCGGGGAGCTGTTTTTT.